This T cell receptor beta chain was obtained from a study of OX40 agonist ivuxolimab in advanced cancers. In the study overall: Ivuxolimab, an antibody that agonizes OX40 (CD134), was administered to the patients. Checkpoint inhibitors had been given previously to about 38% of patients. Points from the study as a whole: At 0.1 to 3.0 mg/kg, CD4+ and CD8+ blood T cells expanded clonally by week 6. Antigen specificity remained undetermined for the expanded peripheral T cells.

About this clone itself: Its target is not known.

The protocol was immunoSEQ multiplex PCR, while the TCRdb copy is restricted to in-frame clones and leaves out a portion. The sample contains 60,000 to 100,000 clones, 90% to 95% of which appear only once. The CDR3 runs to 12 residues. The V end was cut by 0 bases, the J end by 10 bases, with 7 bases between. Germline CDR1 MNHEY, CDR2 SVGAGI. This TCR derives from an adult with an advanced solid tumor such as melanoma, head and neck, liver or kidney cancer. The sample consisted of CD4+ or CD8+ T cells sorted from blood, taken in a trial of the OX40 agonist ivuxolimab. The rearrangement uses TRBV6-5 and TRBJ2-1; D remains unclear. The CDR3 nucleotides read TGTGCCAGCAGTTACTCGGACGGGGAGCAGTTCTTC. Translation gives CASSYSDGEQFF.